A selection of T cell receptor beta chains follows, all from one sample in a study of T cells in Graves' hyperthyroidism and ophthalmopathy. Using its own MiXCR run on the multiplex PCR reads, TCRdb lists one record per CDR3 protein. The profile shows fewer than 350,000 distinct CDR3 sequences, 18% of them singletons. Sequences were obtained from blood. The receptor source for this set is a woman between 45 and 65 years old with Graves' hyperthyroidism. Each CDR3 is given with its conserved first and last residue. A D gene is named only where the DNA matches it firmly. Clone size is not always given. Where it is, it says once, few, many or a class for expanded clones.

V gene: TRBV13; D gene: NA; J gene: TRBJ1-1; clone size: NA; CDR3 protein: CASSFRTHTEAFF; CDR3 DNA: TGTGCCAGCAGTTTCCGCACCCACACTGAAGCTTTCTTT
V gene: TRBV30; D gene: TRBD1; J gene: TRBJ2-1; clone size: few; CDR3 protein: CAWSSGQGYNEQFF; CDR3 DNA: TGTGCCTGGAGTTCGGGACAGGGTTACAATGAGCAGTTCTTC
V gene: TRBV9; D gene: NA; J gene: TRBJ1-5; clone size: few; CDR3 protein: CASSVVSDYSNQPQHF; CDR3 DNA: TGTGCCAGCAGCGTAGTAAGTGATTATAGCAATCAGCCCCAGCATTTT
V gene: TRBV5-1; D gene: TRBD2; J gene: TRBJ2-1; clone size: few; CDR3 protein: CASTQLAGVGANEQFF; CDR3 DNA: TGCGCCAGCACCCAGTTAGCGGGAGTAGGGGCCAATGAGCAGTTCTTC
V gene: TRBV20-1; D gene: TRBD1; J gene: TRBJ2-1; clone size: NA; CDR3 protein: CSARSRQGLNEQFF; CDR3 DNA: TGCAGTGCTAGATCGCGACAGGGGCTAAATGAGCAGTTCTTC
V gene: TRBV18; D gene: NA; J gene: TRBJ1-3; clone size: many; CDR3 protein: CASSPGQPLSGNTIYF; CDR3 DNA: TGTGCCAGCTCACCAGGACAGCCTCTCTCTGGAAACACCATATATTTT
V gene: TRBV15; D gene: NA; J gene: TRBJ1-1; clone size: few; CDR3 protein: CATSRDGASQAFF; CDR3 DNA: TGTGCCACCAGCAGAGACGGCGCCTCACAAGCTTTCTTT
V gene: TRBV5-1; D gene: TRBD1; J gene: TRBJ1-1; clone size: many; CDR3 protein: CASSLGRGQTEAFF; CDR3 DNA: TGCGCCAGCAGCTTGGGCAGGGGGCAAACTGAAGCTTTCTTT
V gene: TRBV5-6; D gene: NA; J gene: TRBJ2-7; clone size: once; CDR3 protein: CASSSGGLFVYEQYF; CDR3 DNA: TGTGCCAGCAGCTCCGGAGGACTTTTCGTATACGAGCAGTACTTC
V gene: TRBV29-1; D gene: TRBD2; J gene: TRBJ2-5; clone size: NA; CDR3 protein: CSVRTSGSYQTQYF; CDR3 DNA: TGCAGCGTACGGACTAGCGGGAGTTACCAGACCCAGTACTTC
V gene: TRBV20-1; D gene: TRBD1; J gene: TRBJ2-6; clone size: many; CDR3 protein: CSAPTGAGANVLTF; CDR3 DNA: TGCAGTGCTCCCACAGGGGCTGGGGCCAACGTCCTGACTTTC
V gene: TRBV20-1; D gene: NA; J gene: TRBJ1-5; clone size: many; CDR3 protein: CSASAASNQPQHF; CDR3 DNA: TGCAGTGCTAGCGCGGCTAGCAATCAGCCCCAGCATTTT
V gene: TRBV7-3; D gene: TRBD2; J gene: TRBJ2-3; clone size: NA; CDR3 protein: CASSSGLATDTQYF; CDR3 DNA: TGTGCCAGCAGCTCGGGACTAGCAACAGATACGCAGTATTTT
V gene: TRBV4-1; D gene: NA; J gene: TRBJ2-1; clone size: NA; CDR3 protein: CASSPRNFRDEQFF; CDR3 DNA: TGCGCCAGCAGCCCAAGGAATTTCCGGGATGAGCAGTTCTTC
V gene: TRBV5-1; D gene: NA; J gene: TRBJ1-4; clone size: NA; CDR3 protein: CASRLGHGNEKLFF; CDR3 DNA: TGCGCCAGCAGGCTGGGACACGGGAATGAAAAACTGTTTTTT
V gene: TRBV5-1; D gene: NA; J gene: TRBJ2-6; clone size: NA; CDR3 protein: CASRMSGANVLTF; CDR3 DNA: TGCGCCAGCAGAATGTCTGGGGCCAACGTCCTGACTTTC
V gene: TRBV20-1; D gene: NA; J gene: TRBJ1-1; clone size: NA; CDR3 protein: CSARAHLDTEAFF; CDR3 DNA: TGCAGTGCTAGGGCGCATTTGGACACTGAAGCTTTCTTT
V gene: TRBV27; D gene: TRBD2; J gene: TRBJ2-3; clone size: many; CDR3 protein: CASSTTSGVEGTDTQYF; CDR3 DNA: TGTGCCAGCAGCACGACAAGCGGGGTAGAGGGGACAGATACGCAGTATTTT
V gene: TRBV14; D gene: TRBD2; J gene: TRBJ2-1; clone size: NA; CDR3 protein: CASSPGTSGREQFF; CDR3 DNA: TGTGCCAGCAGCCCCGGGACTAGCGGTCGAGAGCAGTTCTTC
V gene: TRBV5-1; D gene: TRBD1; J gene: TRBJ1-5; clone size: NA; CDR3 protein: CASSLHRGRGDQPQHF; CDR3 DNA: TGCGCCAGCAGCTTGCACCGGGGCAGGGGGGACCAGCCCCAGCATTTT
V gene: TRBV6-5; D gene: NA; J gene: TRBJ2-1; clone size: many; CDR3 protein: CASSYARGRTFF; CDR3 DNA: TGTGCCAGCAGTTACGCTCGGGGGCGGACGTTCTTC
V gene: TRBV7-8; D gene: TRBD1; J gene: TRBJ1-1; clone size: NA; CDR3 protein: CASRYTGTGLLNTEAFF; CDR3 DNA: TGTGCCAGCAGGTACACCGGGACAGGTCTATTGAACACTGAAGCTTTCTTT
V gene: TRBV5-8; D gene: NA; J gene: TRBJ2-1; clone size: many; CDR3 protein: CASSLALGSGEQFF; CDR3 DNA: TGTGCCAGCAGCTTGGCCTTAGGTTCGGGTGAGCAGTTCTTC
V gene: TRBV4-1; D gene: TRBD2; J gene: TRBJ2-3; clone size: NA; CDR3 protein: CASSQVSGGNTDTQYF; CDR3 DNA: TGCGCCAGCAGCCAAGTTAGCGGGGGGAACACAGATACGCAGTATTTT
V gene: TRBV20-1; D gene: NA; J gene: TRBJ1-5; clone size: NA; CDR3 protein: CSATGGLSNQPQHF; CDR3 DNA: TGCAGTGCCACCGGCGGACTTAGCAATCAGCCCCAGCATTTT
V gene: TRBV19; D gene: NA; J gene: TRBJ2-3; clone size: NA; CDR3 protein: CASSPTMTSTDTQYF; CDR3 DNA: TGTGCCAGTAGCCCAACTATGACCAGCACAGATACGCAGTATTTT
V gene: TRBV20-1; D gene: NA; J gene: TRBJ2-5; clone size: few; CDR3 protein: CSATLGGVLQETQYF; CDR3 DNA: TGCAGTGCTACCCTGGGCGGGGTACTCCAAGAGACCCAGTACTTC